The 13 T cell receptor beta chains below were found in one sample sequenced in a study of T-cell reconstitution after alpha-beta-depleted transplantation in children (dated by TCRdb to 2016 to 2017). The library was produced with PCR. The sequencer listed for this sample is Illumina HiSeq 2500. TCR library preparation used molecular barcoding, with unique molecular identifiers applied to normalize quantification of the TCRbeta repertoire. TCRdb ran its own pipeline on the public reads, namely fastp trimming at Q25 and MiXCR clone calling, and kept in-frame beta chains. Rows matching on CDR3 protein sequence are summarized as one entry with the most common DNA and genes. The table for this sample lists around 4,500 distinct CDR3 sequences; around 19% of them were counted only once. Around 43% of the sample is in the top ten clones. What the treatment or condition label conveys for this sample: allogeneic hematopoietic cell transplantation with graft depleted of TCRalphabeta T cells and CD19 B cells.

Sequences were derived from PBMCs, mostly from graft donor cells, sampled 180 days after TCRalphabeta/CD19-depleted stem cell transplant. Source of these receptors: a male patient between 2 and 10 years old who had a stem cell transplant for acute lymphoblastic leukemia, so the T cells may come from the graft donor.

This clonotype came up many times. V and J are TRBV7-8 and TRBJ2-7; 9 bases are a match to TRBD1. Germline values: CDR1 SGHVS, CDR2 FQNEAQ. Trimming took 5 bases from V and 5 from J; bases not matched to a gene: 13. The CDR3 totals 16 residues. CDR3 DNA sequence: TGTGCCAGCAGCCCTGGGCCAGGACAGGGGAGGGACGAGCAGTACTTC. This codes for CASSPGPGQGRDEQYF.

The V call is TRBV18, the J call TRBJ2-5; 11 bases line up with TRBD2. V lost 3 bases to trimming and J lost 0 bases; unmatched junction nucleotides: 3. The CDR3 runs to 16 residues. Germline CDR1 is KGHSH and CDR2 is LQKENI. DNA of the CDR3: TGTGCCAGCTCACCTCGGACTAGCGGGTACCAAGAGACCCAGTACTTC. Amino acids: CASSPRTSGYQETQYF. Drawing the rest from reference TRBV18 and TRBJ2-5, the complete variable domain is NAGVMQNPRHLVRRRGQEARLRCSPMKGHSHVYWYRQLPEEGLKFMVYLQKENIIDESGMPKERFSAEFPKEGPSILRIQQVVRGDSAAYFCASSPRTSGYQETQYFGPGTRLLVL.

This clonotype came up many times. CDR3 in amino acids: CASSFWGQGMAFF. The DNA for the CDR3 is TGTGCCAGCAGTTTTTGGGGGCAGGGAATGGCTTTCTTT. The chain uses TRBV12-3 or TRBV12-4 and TRBJ1-1, with a weak D call TRBD1 (6 bases). Trimming pared 3 bases from V and 11 bases from J, leaving 16 bases between. The CDR3 runs 13 residues.

This clonotype is labeled as medium-sized. The genes are TRBV5-1 and TRBJ2-7; 7 positions agree with TRBD2. The V segment lost 0 bases and the J segment 7 bases; nucleotides outside the gene matches: 10. The CDR3 runs 15 residues. The germline gives CDR1 SGHRS, CDR2 YFSETQ. Here the CDR3 reads CASSLAEAGTTEQYF. The CDR3 nucleotides read TGCGCCAGCAGCTTGGCGGAAGCCGGGACTACGGAGCAGTACTTC.

The gene calls are TRBV7-6 and TRBJ2-7; D tentatively fits TRBD1 or TRBD2 (5 bases each). The CDR3 totals 14 residues. V lost 6 bases and J lost 5, with 17 bases in between. From germline, CDR1 is SGHVS and CDR2 FNYEAQ. The CDR3: CASRQRGAGHEQYF. The CDR3 DNA follows: TGTGCCAGCAGGCAGAGGGGCGCTGGGCACGAGCAGTACTTC.

This clonotype was seen ten or more times. The CDR3 DNA reads as TGTGCCACCAGTGATTCGAGGACTAGGATCTACGAGCAGTACTTC. The encoded protein is CATSDSRTRIYEQYF. The chain is built from TRBV24-1 and TRBJ2-7; 7 bases map to TRBD2. CDR1 is KGHDR, CDR2 SFDVKD, per germline. V gave up 2 bases and J gave up 3 bases; unmatched junction bases: 6. The length of the CDR3 is 15 residues.

This clonotype was seen at least ten times. The chain couples TRBV20-1 to TRBJ1-5; D unresolved. Trimming shortened V by 1 base and J by 4 bases, and 8 bases separated the two germline ends. The CDR3 runs 13 residues. Germline-derived CDR1 and CDR2 are DFQATT and SNEGSKA (reference sequence). CDR3 sequence: CSARGPYNQPQHF. The CDR3 DNA sequence: TGCAGTGCTAGAGGGCCATATAATCAGCCCCAGCATTTT.

This clonotype was detected many times. This sequence joins TRBV5-1 and TRBJ2-7; D may correspond to TRBD1 or TRBD2 (7 bases each). The CDR3 runs to 14 residues. In germline, CDR1 is SGHRS, CDR2 YFSETQ. Trimming took off 4 bases at V and 3 bases at J, with 14 bases between the two ends. CDR3 sequence (DNA): TGCGCCAGCAGCCCAGGGGGGGACTACTACGAGCAGTACTTC. Its protein is CASSPGGDYYEQYF. Combining the CDR3 with reference TRBV5-1 and TRBJ2-7 gives the whole variable domain KAGVTQTPRYLIKTRGQQVTLSCSPISGHRSVSWYQQTPGQGLQFLFEYFSETQRNKGNFPGRFSGRQFSNSRSEMNVSTLELGDSALYLCASSPGGDYYEQYFGPGTRLTVT.

The chain couples TRBV7-3 to TRBJ2-2; D may match TRBD1 or TRBD2 (5 bases each). V was cut by 5 bases and J by 1 base, with 14 bases left in between. The CDR3 consists of 16 residues. CDR1 is SGHTA, CDR2 FQGTGA, per germline. CDR3 residues: CASSPGDAGNTGELFF. Written as DNA, the CDR3 is TGTGCCAGCAGCCCCGGGGACGCAGGGAACACCGGGGAGCTGTTTTTT.

V usage is TRBV29-1 and J usage is TRBJ1-2; the match to TRBD1 covers 10 bases. Germline CDR1 SQVTM, CDR2 ANQGSEA. This CDR3 region has 13 residues. Trimming at V came to 2 bases and at J to 7 bases, leaving 4 bases not matched to a gene. CDR3 residues: CSVERGTGVGYTF. The CDR3 DNA is TGCAGCGTTGAAAGGGGGACAGGGGTTGGCTACACCTTC.

This clonotype was seen many times. The chain combines TRBV10-3 with TRBJ2-3; the D is unclear. CDR3 size: 13 residues. Germline CDR1 ENHRY, CDR2 SYGVKD. The V end lost 3 bases, the J end lost 0 bases, and 4 bases lay between the germline ends. The CDR3 coding sequence is TGTGCCATCAGTGAAGGAAGCACAGATACGCAGTATTTT. It is translated as CAISEGSTDTQYF.

The V gene is TRBV28, the J gene TRBJ1-1, with 8 nucleotides matching TRBD1. Trimming took 3 bases from V and 5 from J; bases not matched to a gene: 11. From germline, CDR1 is MDHEN and CDR2 SYDVKM. The CDR3 loop spans 16 amino acids. CDR3 sequence reads: CASSLILGTGWTEAFF. The DNA for the CDR3 is TGTGCCAGCAGTTTGATCCTCGGGACAGGTTGGACTGAAGCTTTCTTT. Supplemented by reference TRBV28 and TRBJ1-1, the full variable domain reads DVKVTQSSRYLVKRTGEKVFLECVQDMDHENMFWYRQDPGLGLRLIYFSYDVKMKEKGDIPEGYSVSREKKERFSLILESASTNQTSMYLCASSLILGTGWTEAFFGQGTRLTVV.

This clonotype was seen many times. The chain couples TRBV6-2 or TRBV6-3 to TRBJ1-2; TRBD1 agrees at 8 bases. CDR3 length: 13 amino acids. V gave up 6 bases and J gave up 4 bases; unmatched junction bases: 4. Germline values: CDR1 MNHEY, CDR2 SVGEGT. The CDR3 DNA is TGTGCCAGCAGATCAGGGACAGGCTATGGCTACACCTTC. This encodes CASRSGTGYGYTF.